A selection of T cell receptor beta chains follows, all from one sample in a study of blood T cell repertoires in COVID-19. Data came from immunoSEQ multiplex PCR; TCRdb stores just in-frame clones and leaves some out. The repertoire includes around 400,000 clones, more than 70% of them detected once, and over 1% sits in the top ten. The specimen was peripheral blood. The origin of the receptors is a man aged 40-49 years with acute or convalescent COVID-19. Each CDR3 is given with its conserved first and last residue. The D gene is left open where the match is weak. A clone size is listed for some rows: how often the clone was seen (once, few, many), or a class if it is expanded.

v_call	cdr3_length	clone_size	d_call	j_call	cdr3_aa	cdr3_nt
TRBV11-2	14	.	.	TRBJ2-5	CASTLMAQQETQYF	TGTGCCAGCACCCTCATGGCCCAGCAAGAGACCCAGTACTTC
TRBV24-1	12	once	.	TRBJ2-3	CATLSRSGTQYF	TGTGCCACCCTTTCTCGGTCTGGTACGCAGTATTTT
TRBV6-2/TRBV6-3	13	.	.	TRBJ1-2	CASSSQGNYGYTF	TGTGCCAGCAGCTCACAGGGTAACTATGGCTACACCTTC
TRBV28	14	.	TRBD1	TRBJ2-7	CASSATGGRNEQYF	TGTGCCAGCAGCGCCACAGGGGGCCGGAACGAGCAGTACTTC
TRBV23-1	15	.	TRBD1	TRBJ2-7	CASGFGGQGTYEQYF	TGCGCCAGCGGATTCGGGGGACAGGGTACCTACGAGCAGTACTTC
TRBV18	14	.	.	TRBJ1-5	CASSPGGGNQPQHF	TGTGCCAGCTCACCAGGTGGCGGGAATCAGCCCCAGCATTTT
TRBV25-1	13	once	.	TRBJ2-7	CATGTNKAYEQYF	TGTGCCACCGGGACAAACAAGGCCTACGAGCAGTACTTC
TRBV4-2	14	.	TRBD2	TRBJ2-7	CASSQLGREGEQYF	TGTGCCAGCAGCCAACTAGGCCGGGAGGGCGAGCAGTACTTC
TRBV28	14	.	.	TRBJ1-1	CASTPVTGNTEAFF	TGTGCCAGCACCCCGGTGACAGGGAACACTGAAGCTTTCTTT
TRBV7-9	16	.	TRBD1	TRBJ1-2	CASSLGGQGANYGYTF	TGTGCCAGCAGCTTAGGGGGACAGGGTGCGAACTATGGCTACACCTTC
TRBV9	14	.	.	TRBJ1-1	CASSVSPRGTEAFF	TGTGCCAGCAGCGTCAGCCCCCGGGGCACTGAAGCTTTCTTT
TRBV5-8	13	.	.	TRBJ1-2	CASSYTPERGYTF	TGTGCCAGCAGCTACACCCCGGAGCGTGGCTACACCTTC
TRBV29-1	13	.	.	TRBJ1-1	CSAKDLIYTEAFF	TGCAGCGCAAAGGACTTAATTTACACTGAAGCTTTCTTT
TRBV29-1	12	.	TRBD1	TRBJ1-4	CSGGQGSEKLFF	TGCAGTGGGGGACAGGGCTCGGAAAAACTGTTTTTT
TRBV6-4	14	.	.	TRBJ2-2	CASSDSTSTGELFF	TGTGCCAGCAGTGACTCGACTAGCACCGGGGAGCTGTTTTTT
TRBV6-2/TRBV6-3	16	.	TRBD2	TRBJ2-3	CASSYKSGGLRDTQYF	TGTGCCAGCAGTTATAAAAGCGGGGGCCTGAGAGATACGCAGTATTTT
TRBV6-6	13	.	TRBD1	TRBJ2-7	CASSYRGQLEQYF	TGTGCCAGCAGTTACCGGGGACAGCTGGAGCAGTACTTC
TRBV30	16	once	TRBD2	TRBJ2-2	CAWSRSGGAVTGELFF	TGTGCCTGGAGTCGTAGCGGGGGGGCCGTCACCGGGGAGCTGTTTTTT
TRBV7-3	16	many	.	TRBJ2-6	CASSLGIPSGANVLTF	TGTGCCAGCAGCCTCGGGATTCCCTCTGGGGCCAACGTCCTGACTTTC
TRBV10-2	15	.	.	TRBJ2-3	CASETGRTSTDTQYF	TGCGCCAGCGAAACAGGGAGAACTAGCACAGATACGCAGTATTTT
TRBV9	15	.	.	TRBJ1-1	CASSGTGRVSTEAFF	TGTGCCAGCAGCGGAACCGGGAGAGTATCCACTGAAGCTTTCTTT
TRBV9	14	.	TRBD2	TRBJ2-1	CASSVASGYNEQFF	TGTGCCAGCAGCGTAGCTAGCGGCTACAATGAGCAGTTCTTC
TRBV7-9	17	.	.	TRBJ2-1	CASSPPRRLKVSNEQFF	TGTGCCAGCAGCCCACCCCGCCGACTCAAAGTTTCCAATGAGCAGTTCTTC
TRBV6-1	19	.	TRBD2	TRBJ2-3	CASSEALRTSGRWTDTQYF	TGTGCCAGCAGTGAAGCGCTTCGTACTAGCGGGAGATGGACAGATACGCAGTATTTT